This TCR beta chain was sequenced during a study of graft-versus-host responses after intestinal transplantation. Study-wide context: Uniformly, recipients were administered anti-thymocyte globulin induction with subsequent tacrolimus and steroids for 3 to 4 years.

Unmatched junction bases numbered 3, after V lost 2 bases and J lost 0 bases. Germline CDR1 SGDLS, CDR2 YYNGEE. The CDR3 totals 15 residues. Assay used: immunoSEQ multiplex PCR; TCRdb lists only in-frame clones, some missing. The sample lists over 100,000 clones; just under 95% were seen once. Remarks on this clone: As yet, its antigen is unknown.

The specimen was unstimulated CD8+ T cells sorted from spleen or lymph node cells, collected before transplant. This sequence originates from a human donor who was the organ donor for an intestinal transplant. This chain joins TRBV9 and TRBJ2-7, with 9 bases lining up with TRBD2. The CDR3 DNA sequence: TGTGCCAGCAGCGTTAGCGGGAGTGGCTCCTACGAGCAGTACTTC. Translated: CASSVSGSGSYEQYF.